These 19 T cell receptor beta chains originate from one sample sequenced in a study of OX40 agonist ivuxolimab in advanced cancers. TCRdb's copy holds only in-frame clones and misses some; the assay was immunoSEQ multiplex PCR. This table has about 110,000 clones, roughly 90% appearing once. Sequenced material: CD4+ or CD8+ T cells sorted from blood, taken in a trial of the OX40 agonist ivuxolimab. All receptors come from an adult with an advanced solid tumor such as melanoma, head and neck, liver or kidney cancer.

This clone was recorded only once. The rearrangement links TRBV7-2 to TRBJ2-4; 9 nucleotides agree with TRBD2. Per germline, CDR1 SGHTA and CDR2 FQGNSA. After removal of 4 bases from V and 8 bases from J, the junction contained 15 bases not matched to a gene. This CDR3 is 17 amino acids long. The CDR3 reads CASSSRHGREGPDIQYF. The CDR3 DNA reads TGTGCCAGCAGCTCCCGTCATGGGCGGGAGGGCCCCGACATTCAGTACTTC. The full variable domain, with the rest looked up from reference TRBV7-2 and TRBJ2-4, is GAGVSQSPSNKVTEKGKDVELRCDPISGHTALYWYRQSLGQGLEFLIYFQGNSAPDKSGLPSDRFSAERTGGSVSTLTIQRTQQEDSAVYLCASSSRHGREGPDIQYFGAGTRLSVL.

This clone was seen a handful of times. This chain uses TRBV14 with TRBJ1-2; D is ambiguous. The CDR3 contains 15 residues. Germline V gene sequence: CDR1 SGHDN, CDR2 FVKESK. V lost 1 base and J lost 2, with 11 bases in between. The CDR3 protein is CASSQVSRWNYGYTF. The DNA of the CDR3 is TGTGCCAGCAGCCAAGTCTCTAGATGGAACTATGGCTACACCTTC.

V usage is TRBV5-1 and J usage is TRBJ2-5; perhaps TRBD1 as D (6 bases). V was cut by 4 bases and J by 5 bases, with 15 bases left in between. The CDR3 is 14 amino acids. Germline loops: CDR1 SGHRS, CDR2 YFSETQ. The CDR3 spells CASSDRTGWETQYF. CDR3 coding DNA: TGCGCCAGCAGCGACAGGACGGGGTGGGAGACCCAGTACTTC.

This chain uses TRBV9 with TRBJ2-5; TRBD1 or TRBD2 may be the D gene (5 bases each). This CDR3 has 15 residues. The V gene's germline CDR1 is SGDLS and CDR2 YYNGEE. Trimming shortened V by 2 bases and J by 1 base, and 12 bases separated the two germline ends. As DNA, the CDR3 is TGTGCCAGCAGCGTTGGGGGAGTGGGCCAAGAGACCCAGTACTTC. Amino acids: CASSVGGVGQETQYF.

The chain is built from TRBV2 and TRBJ2-3; TRBD1 or TRBD2 may be the D gene (5 bases each). V lost 0 bases and J 2 bases, leaving 15 bases between the germline ends. CDR3 length: 17 amino acids. In germline, CDR1 is SNHLY, CDR2 FYNNEI. The CDR3 protein is CASSEAPWDGFTDTQYF. The CDR3 coding sequence is TGTGCCAGCAGTGAAGCCCCATGGGACGGTTTCACAGATACGCAGTATTTT.

This chain connects TRBV10-3 to TRBJ2-1, with 8 bases matching TRBD2. The germline V gene has CDR1 ENHRY and CDR2 SYGVKD. The CDR3 contains 13 residues. V dropped 10 bases and J dropped 5; count of bases not matched to a gene: 7. CDR3 in amino acids: CATSGLVDNEQFF. The CDR3, as DNA: TGTGCCACCTCGGGACTAGTAGACAATGAGCAGTTCTTC.

This clone has just one count. The chain employs TRBV7-2 and TRBJ2-2, with 7 bases fitting TRBD1. This CDR3 is built from 16 residues. Germline lookup yields CDR1 SGHTA and CDR2 FQGNSA. With 5 bases clipped from V and 3 bases from J, the junction kept 9 bases outside the gene matches. The CDR3 DNA follows: TGTGCCAGCAGCCCTCCGGGACAGAGTGACACCGGGGAGCTGTTTTTT. It codes for CASSPPGQSDTGELFF.

The J gene is TRBJ1-1, the V gene TRBV19; 7 bases match TRBD1. The trim removed 5 bases at V and 4 bases at J, leaving 10 bases unmatched. Germline V lookup: CDR1 LNHDA, CDR2 SQIVND (reference sequence). The CDR3 is made up of 15 amino acids. CDR3 loop: CASSAPRGRGTEAFF. The CDR3 nucleotides are TGTGCCAGTAGTGCCCCGAGGGGGCGAGGCACTGAAGCTTTCTTT.

J is TRBJ1-3 and V is TRBV7-2; tentatively, D is TRBD1 (6 bases). The CDR3 sequence is 14 residues long. From germline, CDR1 is SGHTA and CDR2 FQGNSA. V gave up 2 bases and J gave up 4 bases, with 9 bases separating them. The CDR3 protein is CASSLTGGGNTIYF. DNA for the CDR3: TGTGCCAGCAGCTTAACGGGGGGCGGAAACACCATATATTTT.

The chain carries TRBV6-5 and TRBJ2-7; TRBD1 agrees at 8 bases. J gave up 2 bases and V 6 bases, and 6 bases lay outside the gene matches. Germline V lookup: CDR1 MNHEY, CDR2 SVGAGI. The CDR3 is 14 amino acids. The CDR3, as DNA: TGTGCCAGCAGCGCCGCAGGGGGCACCTACGAGCAGTACTTC. This sequence encodes CASSAAGGTYEQYF.

The rearrangement joins TRBV27 to TRBJ2-7; 7 nucleotides line up with TRBD1. Germline CDR1 reads MNHEY; CDR2 reads SMNVEV (reference sequence). The CDR3 consists of 16 residues. The V and J ends lost 2 bases and 6 bases, in that order; junction bases with no gene match: 13. The CDR3 DNA is TGTGCCAGCAGTTTACCGCGACAGGGTTCACGTACCGAGCAGTACTTC. This sequence encodes CASSLPRQGSRTEQYF.

This clone was recorded many times. The chain joins TRBV9 to TRBJ1-1; D unresolved. CDR3 length: 14 amino acids. From germline, CDR1 is SGDLS and CDR2 YYNGEE. Deletions cut 7 bases from V and 1 base from J, with 14 bases between. The CDR3 reads CASSEGRTNTEAFF. CDR3 in DNA: TGTGCCAGCTCTGAAGGGCGGACGAACACTGAAGCTTTCTTT.

V gene TRBV15 combines with J gene TRBJ2-3; no clear D. CDR3 length: 13 amino acids. Germline V CDR1 and CDR2: LNHNV, YYDKDF (reference sequence). V lost 1 base and J lost 5, with 7 bases in between. CDR3 loop: CATSRGTIDTQYF. The CDR3 DNA reads as TGTGCCACCAGCAGAGGGACGATAGATACGCAGTATTTT.

The rearrangement links TRBV6-1 to TRBJ2-4, with 7 positions matching TRBD1. The CDR3 is 14 residues long. CDR1 is MNHNS and CDR2 is SASEGT in the germline V gene. Trimming at V came to 3 bases and at J to 9 bases, leaving 8 bases not matched to a gene. The chain's CDR3 is CASSDIDRVGIQYF. Written as DNA, the CDR3 is TGTGCCAGCAGTGATATAGACAGGGTCGGCATTCAGTACTTC.

The chain uses TRBV7-3 and TRBJ1-1, with unresolved D. Trimming took 2 bases from V and 0 from J, leaving 16 bases between them. This CDR3 is 17 amino acids long. Germline V gives CDR1 SGHTA, CDR2 FQGTGA. CDR3 region: CASSLFSVGSLNTEAFF. In nucleotides, the CDR3 is TGTGCCAGCAGCTTATTCTCCGTCGGCAGCTTGAACACTGAAGCTTTCTTT.

CDR3: CTRHRGGHGYTF. CDR3 bases: TGCACCAGACATCGGGGGGGGCATGGCTACACCTTC. This chain joins TRBV1 and TRBJ1-2. TRBV1 is a pseudogene locus. CDR3 length: 12 amino acids.

The V gene is TRBV29-1, the J gene TRBJ2-5; the match to TRBD1 covers 7 bases. The tail of the sequence fits TRBJ2-7 better, so the J call may be wrong. CDR3 length: 13 amino acids. CDR1 and CDR2 (germline): SQVTM, ANQGSEA. CDR3 residues: CSVVLHRGYEQYF. DNA of the CDR3: TGCAGCGTTGTCCTCCACAGGGGTTACGAGCAGTACTTC.

DNA of the CDR3: TGCGCCAGCAGCCCCGGACAGACCACCGCCTACGAGCAGTACTTC. Its translation: CASSPGQTTAYEQYF. The genes are TRBV5-1 and TRBJ2-7; D might be TRBD1 (6 bases). There are 15 residues in the CDR3. Per the germline V gene, CDR1 is SGHRS and CDR2 is YFSETQ. With 4 bases removed from V and 2 bases from J, the gap between germline ends came to 16 bases.

The chain couples TRBV28 to TRBJ1-5; D uncertain. Trimming shortened V by 8 bases and J by 4 bases, and 12 bases separated the two germline ends. CDR1 is MDHEN and CDR2 is SYDVKM in the germline V gene. The CDR3 loop spans 13 amino acids. The CDR3 region is CASGPLGNQPQHF. The CDR3 DNA follows: TGTGCCAGCGGACCCCTAGGGAATCAGCCCCAGCATTTT.